This entry lists 14 T cell receptor beta chains sequenced from one sample in a study of cytomegalovirus exposure and HLA in healthy donors. A multiplex PCR was run with 60 Vbeta primers and 13 Jbeta primers. Clones were sequenced by immunoSEQ multiplex PCR, and TCRdb holds only the in-frame ones, with some missing. The sample records roughly 100,000 clones, 60% to 85% being singletons. Sequenced: PBMCs. The receptor set was obtained from a man in his forties or fifties in good health and CMV-seropositive.

The V and J genes are TRBV9 and TRBJ1-5; possible D gene TRBD1, 5 bases. Germline lookup yields CDR1 SGDLS and CDR2 YYNGEE. Trimming took 0 bases from V and 9 from J, leaving 19 bases between them. The CDR3 sequence is 16 residues long. The chain's CDR3 is CASSVGGSGAGWPQHF. The CDR3 DNA follows: TGTGCCAGCAGCGTAGGGGGATCTGGGGCGGGATGGCCCCAGCATTTT.

This clone was detected a few times. V usage is TRBV29-1 and J usage is TRBJ2-5; 8 nucleotides align to TRBD1. This CDR3 contains 13 residues. J lost 5 bases, V lost 3 bases, and 5 bases had no gene match. Germline V gene lookup returns CDR1 SQVTM and CDR2 ANQGSEA. The CDR3 DNA follows: TGCAGCGTTGACGGGGGACAGGCCGAGACCCAGTACTTC. It encodes CSVDGGQAETQYF.

The rearrangement links TRBV5-8 to TRBJ2-5; 8 bases are a match to TRBD2. Germline V CDR1 and CDR2: SGHTS, YDEGEE. Trimming took 10 bases from V and 3 from J; bases not matched to a gene: 5. The CDR3 has 12 amino acids. The CDR3 loop reads CAAGGGEETQYF. CDR3 DNA: TGTGCCGCCGGGGGGGGAGAAGAGACCCAGTACTTC.

The CDR3 sequence: CASSPPTGTSRDEQFF. For the CDR3, the DNA is TGTGCCAGCAGTCCACCAACCGGGACTAGCAGAGATGAGCAGTTCTTC. The J gene is TRBJ2-1, the V gene TRBV28; 9 nucleotides match TRBD2. The CDR3 is 16 amino acids. J lost 8 bases, V lost 5 bases, and 13 bases had no gene match. Germline lookup yields CDR1 MDHEN and CDR2 SYDVKM. The full variable domain, completed using reference TRBV28 and TRBJ2-1, is DVKVTQSSRYLVKRTGEKVFLECVQDMDHENMFWYRQDPGLGLRLIYFSYDVKMKEKGDIPEGYSVSREKKERFSLILESASTNQTSMYLCASSPPTGTSRDEQFFGPGTRLTVL.

J is TRBJ2-7 and V is TRBV19; possibly TRBD1 for D (7 bases). The CDR3 extends over 16 amino acids. Trimming removed 4 bases from V and 3 bases from J, with 19 bases in between. CDR1 LNHDA and CDR2 SQIVND come from the germline V gene (reference sequence). CDR3 sequence: CASSTSEGANVYEQYF. CDR3 coding DNA: TGTGCCAGTAGTACTTCGGAGGGGGCGAACGTCTACGAGCAGTACTTC.

This rearrangement joins TRBV11-2 to TRBJ1-1; D is perhaps TRBD1 (6 bases). The CDR3 covers 17 residues. Trimming left V 5 bases short and J 0 bases short, with 19 bases between. Germline-derived CDR1 and CDR2 are SGHAT and FQNNGV. CDR3: CASSLRRPGTLNTEAFF. In DNA form, the CDR3 reads TGTGCCAGCAGCCTACGCCGTCCCGGGACATTGAACACTGAAGCTTTCTTT.

The chain is built from TRBV10-1 and TRBJ1-5; 7 bases agree with TRBD1. Per the germline V gene, CDR1 is WNHNN and CDR2 is SYGVQD (reference sequence). After removal of 9 bases from V and 4 bases from J, the junction contained 9 bases not matched to a gene. The CDR3 totals 14 residues. The CDR3 bases are TGCGCCAGGTTAACAGGGGAGGCAAATCAGCCCCAGCATTTT. The encoded protein is CARLTGEANQPQHF.

The chain combines TRBV9 with TRBJ1-1; TRBD1 agrees at 8 bases. Germline V lookup: CDR1 SGDLS, CDR2 YYNGEE. J gave up 4 bases and V 3 bases, and 8 bases lay outside the gene matches. This CDR3 contains 15 residues. The CDR3 spells CASSADLDRATEAFF. The CDR3 region has the DNA TGTGCCAGCAGCGCAGACCTGGACAGGGCCACTGAAGCTTTCTTT.

The chain has TRBV9 and TRBJ2-5; 15 positions agree with TRBD2. The CDR3 totals 19 residues. Germline lookup yields CDR1 SGDLS and CDR2 YYNGEE. Trimming at V came to 0 bases and at J to 1 base, leaving 7 bases not matched to a gene. The CDR3 bases are TGTGCCAGCAGCGTAGGGGTGGGACTAGCGGGAGGCTCCCAAGAGACCCAGTACTTC. Its translation: CASSVGVGLAGGSQETQYF.

The chain has TRBV15 and TRBJ2-3; 7 nucleotides align to TRBD2. Germline CDR1 reads LNHNV; CDR2 reads YYDKDF (reference sequence). Trimming took 4 bases from V and 8 from J; bases not matched to a gene: 3. The CDR3 consists of 12 residues. For the CDR3, the DNA is TGTGCCACCAGCATAGGGGAGGGTACGCAGTATTTT. Its protein product is CATSIGEGTQYF.

The genes are TRBV2 and TRBJ1-1; TRBD1 matches 9 bases. Germline V gene sequence: CDR1 SNHLY, CDR2 FYNNEI. The CDR3 totals 16 residues. V lost 5 bases, J lost 5 bases, and 12 bases stayed unmatched. The CDR3 is CASSRDRTGDRTEAFF. In nucleotides, the CDR3 is TGTGCCAGCAGTCGTGATCGGACAGGGGATCGGACTGAAGCTTTCTTT.

The chain combines TRBV9 with TRBJ2-1, with 9 bases that match TRBD2. With V trimmed by 6 bases and J by 4 bases, 5 bases remained unmatched. Germline CDR1 SGDLS, CDR2 YYNGEE. This CDR3 region has 14 residues. In nucleotides, the CDR3 is TGTGCCAGCAATAGCGGGAGTGGATACAATGAGCAGTTCTTC. Residues: CASNSGSGYNEQFF.

This chain joins TRBV5-4 and TRBJ2-6; no clear D gene. CDR1 is SGHNT, CDR2 YYREEE, per germline (reference sequence). The CDR3 spans 16 residues. V was trimmed by 6 bases and J by 0 bases, leaving 13 bases between them. CDR3 sequence reads: CASKPSSYSGANVLTF. The CDR3 nucleotides read TGTGCCAGCAAACCATCATCCTACTCTGGGGCCAACGTCCTGACTTTC. The full variable domain, its missing parts supplied by reference TRBV5-4 and TRBJ2-6, is ETGVTQSPTHLIKTRGQQVTLRCSSQSGHNTVSWYQQALGQGPQFIFQYYREEENGRGNFPPRFSGLQFPNYSSELNVNALELDDSALYLCASKPSSYSGANVLTFGAGSRLTVL.

The chain employs TRBV5-1 and TRBJ2-1, with 12 bases aligning to TRBD2. V trimming: 3 bases; J trimming: 5 bases; junction bases outside the gene matches: 15. The CDR3 is 19 amino acids. Germline V gene sequence: CDR1 SGHRS, CDR2 YFSETQ. CDR3 amino acids: CASSSTQGLAGGLHNEQFF. Here the CDR3 DNA reads TGCGCCAGCAGCTCGACACAGGGGCTAGCGGGAGGGTTGCACAATGAGCAGTTCTTC.